This T cell receptor (beta chain) was sequenced for a study of HIV-infected patients and healthy controls. The repertoire came from unfractionated whole blood and reflected all unsorted peripheral T cells. Germline V CDR1 and CDR2: LGHDT, YNNKEL (reference sequence). CDR3 length: 13 residues. The V and J ends lost 4 bases and 9 bases respectively, with 13 bases between them. Study-wide findings and caveats: MAIT alpha-chain CDR3s were frequent in healthy controls, depleted in HIV+. Apparent post-therapy Gini recovery among HIV-infected patients was not reproduced with size-matched repertoires.

Around 450 ng RNA was reverse transcribed with alpha and beta constant-region primers. Separate chain-specific third strand synthesis with multiplexing indices produced the alpha and beta libraries. TCRdb ran MiXCR on the 5' RACE reads and lists one entry per CDR3 protein. The data show 8,100 or so distinct CDR3 sequences, about 10% seen once. A word on this clonotype: No antigen is known for it.

The chain combines TRBV3-1 with TRBJ2-1; D not resolved. This sequence originates from an adult with HIV infection. Source: blood, taken before antiretroviral therapy. CDR3 nucleotide sequence: TGTGCCAGCAGCCCGCCCCCTCGGACTGAGCAGTTCTTC. It encodes CASSPPPRTEQFF.